This TCR beta chain comes out of a study of identical twins. Findings and limits, study-wide: Cord blood beta clonotypes present at high abundance carried fewer insertions; no such pattern appeared in memory repertoires.

The germline V gene has CDR1 LGHNA and CDR2 YNFKEQ. Deletions cut 6 bases from V and 2 bases from J, with 10 bases between. This CDR3 region has 13 residues. TCRdb ran MiXCR on the 5' RACE reads and lists one entry per CDR3 protein. This table has 1.5 million to 2 million distinct CDR3 sequences, more than 30% appearing once. Details on this clonotype: Its antigen remains unidentified.

This sequence joins TRBV4-2 and TRBJ1-1; D is uncertain. The source material was cord blood. The source of this sequence is a newborn girl in good health. CDR3 residues: CASRERVNTEAFF. The CDR3 DNA reads as TGTGCCAGCAGGGAACGGGTTAACACTGAAGCTTTCTTT.